This T cell receptor beta chain was sequenced for a study of identical twins. This clonotype was recorded at least ten times. Its antigen is undetermined. Study results and caveats: For out-of-frame alpha sequences shared by twins, low generation probability was in excess.

This CDR3 region has 14 residues. Trimming shortened V by 6 bases and J by 0 bases, and 6 bases separated the two germline ends. MiXCR was run by TCRdb on the 5' RACE reads, yielding one entry per CDR3 protein. The sample carries hundreds of thousands of distinct CDR3 sequences, around a sixth recorded once. The same specimen was also included in a second study, on T cells expressing NK-cell markers.

The chain couples TRBV12-3 or TRBV12-4 to TRBJ2-6; D unresolved. Material: PBMCs. This receptor was taken from a woman aged 18-29 years in good health. The CDR3 region is CASSPGSGANVLTF. CDR3 nucleotides: TGTGCCAGCAGCCCCGGCTCTGGGGCCAACGTCCTGACTTTC.